A single sample is the source of the 11 T cell receptor beta chains below, sequenced in a study of OX40 agonist ivuxolimab in advanced cancers. The assay was immunoSEQ multiplex PCR, and TCRdb's table has in-frame clones only and misses some. The sample records some 40,000 clones, around 89% being singletons. The sequenced sample was CD4+ or CD8+ T cells sorted from blood, obtained in a trial of the OX40 agonist ivuxolimab. Receptor source: an adult with an advanced solid tumor such as melanoma, head and neck, liver or kidney cancer.

The chain links TRBV2 to TRBJ2-5, with 8 bases fitting TRBD1. V gave up 10 bases and J gave up 9 bases; unmatched junction bases: 13. Germline loops: CDR1 SNHLY, CDR2 FYNNEI. The CDR3 is 13 amino acids. CDR3 protein: CAISRGLGRPQYF. The CDR3 coding sequence is TGTGCCATATCCAGGGGGCTAGGTCGACCCCAGTACTTC.

This rearrangement joins TRBV19 to TRBJ2-6, with D tentatively TRBD2 (5 bases). The CDR3 runs 15 residues. V was cut by 7 bases and J by 0 bases, with 10 bases left in between. CDR1 LNHDA and CDR2 SQIVND come from the germline V gene (reference sequence). CDR3 residues: CASTGLSSGANVLTF. CDR3 DNA: TGTGCCAGTACCGGACTGTCCTCTGGGGCCAACGTCCTGACTTTC.

The V and J genes are TRBV7-8 and TRBJ2-7; 9 nucleotides match TRBD1. The junction had 9 bases not matched to a gene; V was cut back by 7 bases and J by 5 bases. Germline lookup yields CDR1 SGHVS and CDR2 FQNEAQ. This CDR3 is built from 14 residues. The CDR3 DNA reads as TGTGCCAGCACCCGAGGGGACAGGGCGAACGAGCAGTACTTC. Amino acids: CASTRGDRANEQYF.

This chain uses TRBV11-3 with TRBJ2-6; the D is unclear. Germline loops: CDR1 SGHNT, CDR2 YENEEA. The V end lost 1 base, the J end lost 0 bases, and 7 bases lay between the germline ends. CDR3 length: 16 amino acids. CDR3 in amino acids: CASSLGAGSGANVLTF. The CDR3 coding sequence is TGTGCCAGCAGCTTAGGTGCAGGCTCTGGGGCCAACGTCCTGACTTTC.

V is TRBV5-1 and J is TRBJ1-4; no reliable D call. Trimming took 0 bases from V and 0 from J, leaving 6 bases between them. This CDR3 is 15 amino acids long. The V gene's germline CDR1 is SGHRS and CDR2 YFSETQ. The CDR3 region is CASSLVDTTNEKLFF. CDR3 nucleotide sequence: TGCGCCAGCAGCTTGGTAGATACAACTAATGAAAAACTGTTTTTT.

This clone was seen a single time. The rearrangement joins TRBV5-1 to TRBJ2-2; D gene unclear. Trimming stripped 4 bases from V and 1 base from J, with 14 bases between. This CDR3 is built from 16 residues. Germline V gives CDR1 SGHRS, CDR2 YFSETQ. Here the CDR3 reads CASSPTGWKNTGELFF. CDR3 in DNA: TGCGCCAGCAGCCCCACCGGGTGGAAGAACACCGGGGAGCTGTTTTTT.

The CDR3 region is CASSVGGSEQYF. In DNA, the CDR3 is TGTGCCAGCAGCGTGGGAGGGAGCGAGCAGTACTTC. V usage is TRBV7-9 and J usage is TRBJ2-7; 7 nucleotides line up with TRBD2. The CDR3 runs 12 residues. Germline-derived CDR1 and CDR2 are SEHNR and FQNEAQ (reference sequence). The junction had 4 bases not matched to a gene; V was cut back by 5 bases and J by 6 bases.

J is TRBJ1-5 and V is TRBV5-1; TRBD1 is a possible D gene (5 bases). Germline CDR1 SGHRS, CDR2 YFSETQ. Trimming pared 4 bases from V and 7 bases from J, leaving 15 bases between. The CDR3 sequence is 14 residues long. CDR3 protein: CASSPRGMGQPQHF. Written as DNA, the CDR3 is TGCGCCAGCAGCCCCCGGGGGATGGGACAGCCCCAGCATTTT.

This rearrangement joins TRBV5-1 to TRBJ2-3; 14 nucleotides line up with TRBD2. The CDR3 is made up of 16 amino acids. Germline loops: CDR1 SGHRS, CDR2 YFSETQ. J lost 3 bases, V lost 0 bases, and 0 bases had no gene match. In DNA, the CDR3 is TGCGCCAGCAGCTTGGGACTAGCGGGGGGGACAGATACGCAGTATTTT. It encodes CASSLGLAGGTDTQYF.

The V gene is TRBV2, the J gene TRBJ1-5; the D gene is possibly TRBD1 (5 bases). Germline CDR1 reads SNHLY; CDR2 reads FYNNEI. The CDR3 length is 15 residues. Trimming took off 6 bases at V and 0 bases at J, with 12 bases between the two ends. The CDR3, as DNA: TGTGCCAGCAGCACAGGACCATATAGCAATCAGCCCCAGCATTTT. Protein sequence: CASSTGPYSNQPQHF.

This sequence joins TRBV4-2 and TRBJ1-6, with TRBD1 matching over 8 bases. CDR1 LGHNA and CDR2 YNFKEQ come from the germline V gene. V shed 4 bases and J 8 bases; nucleotides not matched to a gene: 13. This CDR3 is built from 17 residues. CDR3: CASSRAWGQGADSPLHF. The DNA for the CDR3 is TGTGCCAGCAGCCGCGCTTGGGGGCAGGGGGCCGATTCACCCCTCCACTTT.